The sequence of this TCR beta chain was determined in a study of shared clonotypes between healthy human individuals. The wider study: Each donor had three CD4 naive, three CD4 memory, two CD8 naive and one CD8 memory plate.

At a deep level, the assay was run. Genomic DNA (from each subset) was split evenly across several immunoSEQ plates. The table came from immunoSEQ multiplex PCR; TCRdb's copy has only in-frame clones and leaves some out. The sample has around 200,000 clones; approximately 60% are singletons. The CDR3 contains 17 residues. Germline values: CDR1 LNHDA, CDR2 SQIVND (reference sequence). The V and J ends lost 5 bases and 3 bases respectively, with 23 bases between them. The sequenced sample was memory CD4+ T cells sorted from blood. This sample's subset: CD45RA-negative fraction. V and J are TRBV19 and TRBJ2-7; no reliable D call. The origin of this receptor is a man between 25 and 39 years old in good health. The CDR3 is CASSRSWTVPAVYEQYF. The DNA for the CDR3 is TGTGCCAGTAGTCGATCTTGGACGGTCCCCGCGGTCTACGAGCAGTACTTC.